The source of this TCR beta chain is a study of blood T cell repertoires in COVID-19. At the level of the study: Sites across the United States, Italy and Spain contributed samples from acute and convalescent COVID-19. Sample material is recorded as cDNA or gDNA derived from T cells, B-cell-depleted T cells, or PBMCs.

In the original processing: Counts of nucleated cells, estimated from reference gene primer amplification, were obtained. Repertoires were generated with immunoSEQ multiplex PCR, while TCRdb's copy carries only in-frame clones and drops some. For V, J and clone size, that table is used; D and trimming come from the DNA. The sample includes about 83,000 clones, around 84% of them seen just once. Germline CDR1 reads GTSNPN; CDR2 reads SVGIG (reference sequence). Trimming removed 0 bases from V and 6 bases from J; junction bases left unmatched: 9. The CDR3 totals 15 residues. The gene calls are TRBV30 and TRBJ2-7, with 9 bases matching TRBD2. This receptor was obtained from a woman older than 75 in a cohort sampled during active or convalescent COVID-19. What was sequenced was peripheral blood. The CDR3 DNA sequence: TGTGCCTGGAGTGTACGCGGGAGGGCTCTCTCCGAGCAGTACTTC. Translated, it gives CAWSVRGRALSEQYF.